These T cell receptor beta chains were read from a single sample in a study of blood T cell repertoires in COVID-19. Sequenced by immunoSEQ multiplex PCR; TCRdb stores in-frame clones only, minus some. The table records some 150,000 clones, roughly 88% of them present only once. Sequencing was performed on PBMCs or T cells enriched from blood (not recorded which). The receptors shown here come from a man aged 50-59 years who had recovered from COVID-19. CDR3s include the opening cysteine and the closing phenylalanine or tryptophan. The D gene is left open where the match is weak. Clone size is not always given. Where it is, it says once, few, many or a class for expanded clones.

j_call: TRBJ2-7
cdr3_length: 16
clone_size: NA
v_call: TRBV14
d_call: TRBD1
cdr3_nt: TGTGCCAGCAGCCAAGTTCGAGACAGGGTGGGGGTCGAGCAGTACTTC
cdr3_aa: CASSQVRDRVGVEQYF

j_call: TRBJ1-1
cdr3_length: 13
clone_size: NA
v_call: TRBV5-1
d_call: NA
cdr3_nt: TGCGCCAGCAGCACCCAGCGGAACACTGAAGCTTTCTTT
cdr3_aa: CASSTQRNTEAFF

j_call: TRBJ2-3
cdr3_length: 15
clone_size: NA
v_call: TRBV5-5
d_call: TRBD1
cdr3_nt: TGTGCCACCACCACAGCACAGGGGGGATACGATACGCAGTATTTT
cdr3_aa: CATTTAQGGYDTQYF

j_call: TRBJ2-7
cdr3_length: 15
clone_size: NA
v_call: TRBV11-1
d_call: TRBD2
cdr3_nt: TGTGCCAGCAGTTATAGCGGGAGTTACTCCTACGAGCAGTACTTC
cdr3_aa: CASSYSGSYSYEQYF

j_call: TRBJ2-5
cdr3_length: 13
clone_size: NA
v_call: TRBV28
d_call: TRBD1
cdr3_nt: TGTGCCAGCAGTGACAGGGTGGTAGAGACCCAGTACTTC
cdr3_aa: CASSDRVVETQYF

j_call: TRBJ1-5
cdr3_length: 14
clone_size: NA
v_call: TRBV2
d_call: NA
cdr3_nt: TGTGCCAGCAGTGAATGGGGGGGGAATCAGCCCCAGCATTTT
cdr3_aa: CASSEWGGNQPQHF

j_call: TRBJ2-2
cdr3_length: 15
clone_size: NA
v_call: TRBV7-2
d_call: NA
cdr3_nt: TGTGCCAGCAGCCAAGGGGTGACGAACACCGGGGAGCTGTTTTTT
cdr3_aa: CASSQGVTNTGELFF

j_call: TRBJ1-5
cdr3_length: 15
clone_size: NA
v_call: TRBV28
d_call: NA
cdr3_nt: TGTGCCAGCAGTTTCACAGGGCTTAGCAATCAGCCCCAGCATTTT
cdr3_aa: CASSFTGLSNQPQHF

j_call: TRBJ1-1
cdr3_length: 14
clone_size: NA
v_call: TRBV6-4
d_call: NA
cdr3_nt: TGTGCCAGCAGTCGCGAACAGGGAGGGACTGAAGCTTTCTTT
cdr3_aa: CASSREQGGTEAFF

j_call: TRBJ1-3
cdr3_length: 17
clone_size: NA
v_call: TRBV5-1
d_call: TRBD1
cdr3_nt: TGCGCCAGCACCCTCACAGACTCCAGGGGGCCCGGAAACACCATATATTTT
cdr3_aa: CASTLTDSRGPGNTIYF

j_call: TRBJ2-3
cdr3_length: 17
clone_size: NA
v_call: TRBV5-4
d_call: NA
cdr3_nt: TGTGCCAGCAGCTTGACAGGGCCCGTAGGAAGCACAGATACGCAGTATTTT
cdr3_aa: CASSLTGPVGSTDTQYF

j_call: TRBJ1-1
cdr3_length: 15
clone_size: once
v_call: TRBV7-9
d_call: TRBD1
cdr3_nt: TGTGCCAGCAGCTTAGTACAGGGGGGAGACACTGAAGCTTTCTTT
cdr3_aa: CASSLVQGGDTEAFF

j_call: TRBJ1-5
cdr3_length: 13
clone_size: few
v_call: TRBV11-2
d_call: NA
cdr3_nt: TGTGCCAGCAGCTACGCTCAGGGCCAGCCCCAGCATTTT
cdr3_aa: CASSYAQGQPQHF

j_call: TRBJ1-2
cdr3_length: 12
clone_size: few
v_call: TRBV27
d_call: NA
cdr3_nt: TGTGCCAGCAGTCCACAGGGCCACGGCTACACCTTC
cdr3_aa: CASSPQGHGYTF

j_call: TRBJ1-3
cdr3_length: 14
clone_size: NA
v_call: TRBV9
d_call: TRBD1
cdr3_nt: TGTGCCAGCAGCTTGGGACAGGGAGGAAACACCATATATTTT
cdr3_aa: CASSLGQGGNTIYF

j_call: TRBJ2-5
cdr3_length: 14
clone_size: NA
v_call: TRBV7-2
d_call: TRBD1
cdr3_nt: TGTGCCAGCAGTACGGGACAGGGGGCCAAGACCCAGTACTTC
cdr3_aa: CASSTGQGAKTQYF

j_call: TRBJ2-4
cdr3_length: 12
clone_size: NA
v_call: TRBV7-2
d_call: NA
cdr3_nt: TGTGCCAGCAGCCATACTAAAAACATTCAGTACTTC
cdr3_aa: CASSHTKNIQYF

j_call: TRBJ2-3
cdr3_length: 18
clone_size: NA
v_call: TRBV27
d_call: TRBD1
cdr3_nt: TGTGCCAGCAGTCGGGGGGGGGCGACAGGGGGCGCCGAAGATACGCAGTATTTT
cdr3_aa: CASSRGGATGGAEDTQYF

j_call: TRBJ1-1
cdr3_length: 14
clone_size: NA
v_call: TRBV19
d_call: NA
cdr3_nt: TGTGCCAGTAGTATAGTTCAGGGAAGCACTGAAGCTTTCTTT
cdr3_aa: CASSIVQGSTEAFF

j_call: TRBJ1-2
cdr3_length: 11
clone_size: NA
v_call: TRBV5-1
d_call: NA
cdr3_nt: TGCGCCAGCAGTGCGAACAGGGACTACACCTTC
cdr3_aa: CASSANRDYTF

j_call: TRBJ2-7
cdr3_length: 13
clone_size: NA
v_call: TRBV19
d_call: NA
cdr3_nt: TGTGCCAGTAGTAATGGACGGGGGTACGAGCAGTACTTC
cdr3_aa: CASSNGRGYEQYF

j_call: TRBJ1-1
cdr3_length: 16
clone_size: NA
v_call: TRBV18
d_call: NA
cdr3_nt: TGTGCCAGCTCACCACGTCTAGGGAGCATGAACACTGAAGCTTTCTTT
cdr3_aa: CASSPRLGSMNTEAFF

j_call: TRBJ1-1
cdr3_length: 10
clone_size: NA
v_call: TRBV20-1
d_call: NA
cdr3_nt: TGCAGTAGGACAGTCACTGAAGCTTTCTTT
cdr3_aa: CSRTVTEAFF

j_call: TRBJ1-4
cdr3_length: 14
clone_size: NA
v_call: TRBV2
d_call: TRBD1
cdr3_nt: TGTGCCAGCCTCTCCGGACAGGGGGGGGAAAAACTGTTTTTT
cdr3_aa: CASLSGQGGEKLFF

j_call: TRBJ1-3
cdr3_length: 14
clone_size: few
v_call: TRBV13
d_call: NA
cdr3_nt: TGTGCCAGCAGCTTAGGGTCCGGTTACAACACCATATATTTT
cdr3_aa: CASSLGSGYNTIYF

j_call: TRBJ2-7
cdr3_length: 17
clone_size: NA
v_call: TRBV19
d_call: TRBD1
cdr3_nt: TGTGCCAGTAGCCCGCGGCAACTGGGACAGGGGTCGGGGGAGCAGTACTTC
cdr3_aa: CASSPRQLGQGSGEQYF

j_call: TRBJ1-1
cdr3_length: 13
clone_size: NA
v_call: TRBV4-1
d_call: NA
cdr3_nt: TGCGCCAGCAGCCATGACGACAGGAGTGAAGCTTTCTTT
cdr3_aa: CASSHDDRSEAFF

j_call: TRBJ1-4
cdr3_length: 14
clone_size: once
v_call: TRBV18
d_call: TRBD1
cdr3_nt: TGTGCCAGCTCACCATACGGACAGGATGAAAAACTGTTTTTT
cdr3_aa: CASSPYGQDEKLFF

j_call: TRBJ1-5
cdr3_length: 13
clone_size: NA
v_call: TRBV18
d_call: NA
cdr3_nt: TGTGCCAGCTCACCAGGCAGCAATCAGCCCCAGCATTTT
cdr3_aa: CASSPGSNQPQHF

j_call: TRBJ2-5
cdr3_length: 18
clone_size: NA
v_call: TRBV9
d_call: TRBD2
cdr3_nt: TGTGCCAGCAGCCCCCGGGGGGGGGCTGGTTCTTTTCAAGAGACCCAGTACTTC
cdr3_aa: CASSPRGGAGSFQETQYF

j_call: TRBJ2-2
cdr3_length: 14
clone_size: NA
v_call: TRBV27
d_call: NA
cdr3_nt: TGTGCCAGCAGTCCCTTAAGTTCGGGCGGGGAGCTGTTTTTT
cdr3_aa: CASSPLSSGGELFF

j_call: TRBJ2-1
cdr3_length: 14
clone_size: once
v_call: TRBV18
d_call: TRBD1
cdr3_nt: TGTGCCAGCTCAAGGGGACAGGGGTACCATGAGCAGTTCTTC
cdr3_aa: CASSRGQGYHEQFF

j_call: TRBJ1-2
cdr3_length: 12
clone_size: NA
v_call: TRBV28
d_call: NA
cdr3_nt: TGTGCCACCGGGAGTCCGAGCGAGGGCTACACCTTC
cdr3_aa: CATGSPSEGYTF

j_call: TRBJ1-3
cdr3_length: 17
clone_size: NA
v_call: TRBV5-1
d_call: TRBD1
cdr3_nt: TGCGCCAGCAGCTTGGAGCCGTTAGGACAGGGGGCCAACACCATATATTTT
cdr3_aa: CASSLEPLGQGANTIYF

j_call: TRBJ2-7
cdr3_length: 13
clone_size: NA
v_call: TRBV18
d_call: TRBD1
cdr3_nt: TGTGCCAGCTCACCGGACAGGGGAGACGAGCAGTACTTC
cdr3_aa: CASSPDRGDEQYF

j_call: TRBJ1-2
cdr3_length: 13
clone_size: once
v_call: TRBV7-2
d_call: TRBD1
cdr3_nt: TGTGCCAGCAGCCTTGACAGGGTGGGCGGCTACACCTTC
cdr3_aa: CASSLDRVGGYTF

j_call: TRBJ2-2
cdr3_length: 12
clone_size: NA
v_call: TRBV18
d_call: NA
cdr3_nt: TGTGCCAGCCCAGTGAACACCGGGGAGCTGTTTTTT
cdr3_aa: CASPVNTGELFF

j_call: TRBJ1-1
cdr3_length: 15
clone_size: NA
v_call: TRBV15
d_call: NA
cdr3_nt: TGTGCCACCAGCAGAGATAGGGGGGGCAGCGCTGAAGCTTTCTTT
cdr3_aa: CATSRDRGGSAEAFF

j_call: TRBJ1-1
cdr3_length: 14
clone_size: NA
v_call: TRBV5-8
d_call: NA
cdr3_nt: TGTGCCAGCAGCTTGAATGAGATGAACACTGAAGCTTTCTTT
cdr3_aa: CASSLNEMNTEAFF

j_call: TRBJ2-6
cdr3_length: 16
clone_size: NA
v_call: TRBV4-1
d_call: NA
cdr3_nt: TGCGCCAGCAGCCACGGGCGGGCCAGGGGGGCCAACGTCCTGACTTTC
cdr3_aa: CASSHGRARGANVLTF

j_call: TRBJ2-1
cdr3_length: 12
clone_size: NA
v_call: TRBV5-1
d_call: NA
cdr3_nt: TGCGCCAGCAGCTTGTCGCAAGAGGAGCAGTTCTTC
cdr3_aa: CASSLSQEEQFF

j_call: TRBJ1-2
cdr3_length: 14
clone_size: once
v_call: TRBV19
d_call: NA
cdr3_nt: TGTGCCAGTAGTGTCCGGGACATAGTCTATGGCTACACCTTC
cdr3_aa: CASSVRDIVYGYTF

j_call: TRBJ1-1
cdr3_length: 14
clone_size: NA
v_call: TRBV7-8
d_call: NA
cdr3_nt: TGTGCCAGCAGCCTAGATAGTGCCTACACTGAAGCTTTCTTT
cdr3_aa: CASSLDSAYTEAFF

j_call: TRBJ1-1
cdr3_length: 14
clone_size: NA
v_call: TRBV6-5
d_call: TRBD1
cdr3_nt: TGTGCCAGCAAATCTAGGGGGCGGGGCACTGAAGCTTTCTTT
cdr3_aa: CASKSRGRGTEAFF

j_call: TRBJ1-3
cdr3_length: 14
clone_size: NA
v_call: TRBV9
d_call: NA
cdr3_nt: TGTGCCAGCAGCCTTACAGGATCTGGAAACACCATATATTTT
cdr3_aa: CASSLTGSGNTIYF

j_call: TRBJ2-3
cdr3_length: 15
clone_size: NA
v_call: TRBV18
d_call: TRBD2
cdr3_nt: TGTGCCAGCTCACCCCGGACTAGCGGGACTAATACGCAGTATTTT
cdr3_aa: CASSPRTSGTNTQYF

j_call: TRBJ1-6
cdr3_length: 15
clone_size: once
v_call: TRBV5-6
d_call: NA
cdr3_nt: TGTGCCAGCAGCTCTTTTGGGGGCCGCAGTTCACCCCTCCACTTT
cdr3_aa: CASSSFGGRSSPLHF

j_call: TRBJ1-2
cdr3_length: 14
clone_size: once
v_call: TRBV5-8
d_call: NA
cdr3_nt: TGTGCCAGCAGCTTCGGTTACGTTAACTATGGCTACACCTTC
cdr3_aa: CASSFGYVNYGYTF